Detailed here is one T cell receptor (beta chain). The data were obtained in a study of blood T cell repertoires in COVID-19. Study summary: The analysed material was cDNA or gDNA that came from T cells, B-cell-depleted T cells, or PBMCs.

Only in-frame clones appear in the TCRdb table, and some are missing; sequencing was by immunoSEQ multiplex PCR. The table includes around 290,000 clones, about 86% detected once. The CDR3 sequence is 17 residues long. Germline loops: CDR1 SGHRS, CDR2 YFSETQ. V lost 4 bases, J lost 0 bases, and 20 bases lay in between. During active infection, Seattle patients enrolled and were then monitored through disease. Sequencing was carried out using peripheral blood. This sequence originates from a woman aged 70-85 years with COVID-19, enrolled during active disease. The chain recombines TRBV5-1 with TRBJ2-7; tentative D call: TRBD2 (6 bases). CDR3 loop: CASSLRGGGAFSYEQYF. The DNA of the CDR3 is TGCGCCAGCAGCCTCCGGGGCGGCGGGGCTTTCTCCTACGAGCAGTACTTC.